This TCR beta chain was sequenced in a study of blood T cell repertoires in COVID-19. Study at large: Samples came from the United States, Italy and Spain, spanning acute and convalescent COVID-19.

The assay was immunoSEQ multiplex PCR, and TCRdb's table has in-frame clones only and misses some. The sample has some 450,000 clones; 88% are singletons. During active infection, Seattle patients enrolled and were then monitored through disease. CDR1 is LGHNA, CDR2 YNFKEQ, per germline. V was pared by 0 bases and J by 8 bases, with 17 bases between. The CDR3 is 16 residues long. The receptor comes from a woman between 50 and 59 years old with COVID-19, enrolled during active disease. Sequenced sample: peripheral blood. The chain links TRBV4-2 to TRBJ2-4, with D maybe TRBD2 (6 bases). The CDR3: CASSQEFTSSKDIQYF. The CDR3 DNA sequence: TGTGCCAGCAGCCAAGAGTTCACTAGCAGTAAGGACATTCAGTACTTC.